This T cell receptor (beta chain) was identified during a study of blood T cell repertoires in COVID-19. Study-level background: Collection of acute and convalescent COVID-19 samples took place in the United States, Italy and Spain. Sources were T cells, B-cell-depleted T cells, or PBMCs; the material itself was cDNA or gDNA.

Per germline, CDR1 PRHDT and CDR2 FYEKMQ (reference sequence). With 5 bases removed from V and 0 bases from J, the gap between germline ends came to 11 bases. The CDR3 has 16 amino acids. As originally analysed: Nucleated cell counts were estimated from reference gene primer amplification. Profiling relied on immunoSEQ multiplex PCR, and the TCRdb table lists in-frame clones only, not all of them. V, J and clone size are taken as reported in that table, and D and trimming were inferred from the DNA itself. The profile shows 70,000 to 85,000 clones, over 75% of them singletons. The sequenced material came from peripheral blood. The TCR sequence derives from a man aged 80 or over with acute or convalescent COVID-19. The rearrangement joins TRBV13 to TRBJ2-6, with D unclear. CDR3 nucleotides: TGTGCCAGCAGCGCTACATGGAGCTCTGGGGCCAACGTCCTGACTTTC. It is translated as CASSATWSSGANVLTF.